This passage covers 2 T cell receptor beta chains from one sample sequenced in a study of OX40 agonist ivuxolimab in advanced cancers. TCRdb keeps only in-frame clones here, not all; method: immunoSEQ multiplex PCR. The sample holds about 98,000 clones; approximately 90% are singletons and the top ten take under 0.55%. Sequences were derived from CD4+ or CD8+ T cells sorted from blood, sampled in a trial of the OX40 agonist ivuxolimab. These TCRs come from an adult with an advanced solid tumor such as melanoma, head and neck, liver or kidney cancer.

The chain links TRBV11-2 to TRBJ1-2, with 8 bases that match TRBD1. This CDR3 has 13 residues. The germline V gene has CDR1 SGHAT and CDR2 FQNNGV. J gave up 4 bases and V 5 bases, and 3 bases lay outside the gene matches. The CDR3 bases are TGTGCCAGCAGCATCGACAGGGGCTATGGCTACACCTTC. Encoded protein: CASSIDRGYGYTF.

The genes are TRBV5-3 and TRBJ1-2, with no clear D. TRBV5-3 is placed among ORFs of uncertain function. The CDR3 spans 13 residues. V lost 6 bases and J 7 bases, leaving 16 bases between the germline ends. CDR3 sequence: CARKQDGFCGYTF. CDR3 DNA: TGTGCCAGAAAGCAGGACGGCTTTTGTGGCTACACCTTC.